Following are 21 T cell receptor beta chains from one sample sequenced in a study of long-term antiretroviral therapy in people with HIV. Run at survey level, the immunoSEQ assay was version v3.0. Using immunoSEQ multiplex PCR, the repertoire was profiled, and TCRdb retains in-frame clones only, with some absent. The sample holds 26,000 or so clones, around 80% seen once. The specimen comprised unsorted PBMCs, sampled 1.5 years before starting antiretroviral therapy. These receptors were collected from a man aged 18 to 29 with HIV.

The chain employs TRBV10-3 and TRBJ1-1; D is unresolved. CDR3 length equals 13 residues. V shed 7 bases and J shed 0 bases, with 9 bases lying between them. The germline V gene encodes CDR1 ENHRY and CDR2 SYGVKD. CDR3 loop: CAITRNLNTEAFF. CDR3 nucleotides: TGTGCCATCACGCGGAATTTGAACACTGAAGCTTTCTTT.

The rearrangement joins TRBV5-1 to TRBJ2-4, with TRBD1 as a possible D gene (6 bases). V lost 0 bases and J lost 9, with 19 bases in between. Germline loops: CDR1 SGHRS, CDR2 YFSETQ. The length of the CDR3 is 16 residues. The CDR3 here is CASSLAPRTAQGIQYF. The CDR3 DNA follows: TGCGCCAGCAGCTTGGCACCCAGGACAGCGCAGGGCATTCAGTACTTC.

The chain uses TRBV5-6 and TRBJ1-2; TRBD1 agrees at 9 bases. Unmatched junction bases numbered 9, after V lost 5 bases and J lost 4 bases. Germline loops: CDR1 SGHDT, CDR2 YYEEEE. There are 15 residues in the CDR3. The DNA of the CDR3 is TGTGCCAGCAGGCCAACAGGGGGCCTGGGCTATGGCTACACCTTC. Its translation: CASRPTGGLGYGYTF.

The CDR3 region is CASKGGGPYNEQFF. The CDR3 DNA sequence: TGTGCCAGCAAGGGAGGGGGCCCCTACAATGAGCAGTTCTTC. V usage is TRBV28 and J usage is TRBJ2-1; either TRBD1 or TRBD2 may fit D (7 bases each). The germline V and J ends were trimmed by 7 bases and 2 bases, with 12 bases remaining between them. CDR3 length equals 14 residues. Germline V CDR1 and CDR2: MDHEN, SYDVKM.

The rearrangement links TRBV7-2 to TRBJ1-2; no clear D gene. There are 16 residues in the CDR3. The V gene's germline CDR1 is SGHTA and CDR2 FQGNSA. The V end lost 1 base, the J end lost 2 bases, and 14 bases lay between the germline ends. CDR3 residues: CASSLDAAGNNYGYTF. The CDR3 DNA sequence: TGTGCCAGCAGCTTAGACGCGGCAGGTAACAACTATGGCTACACCTTC.

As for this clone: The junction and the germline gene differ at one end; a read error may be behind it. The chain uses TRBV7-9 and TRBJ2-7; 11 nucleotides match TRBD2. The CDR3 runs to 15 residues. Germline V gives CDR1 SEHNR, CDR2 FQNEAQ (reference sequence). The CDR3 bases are TGTGCCAGCAGCGTAGCACTAGCGGGGGAAAATCGGCAGTACTTC. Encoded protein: CASSVALAGENRQYF. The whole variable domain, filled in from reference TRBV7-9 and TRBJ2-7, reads DTGVSQNPRHKITKRGQNVTFRCDPISEHNRLYWYRQTLGQGPEFLTYFQNEAQLEKSRLLSDRFSAERPKGSFSTLEIQRTEQGDSAMYLCASSVALAGENRQYFGPGTRLTVT.

The CDR3 spells CSARGLAGASTGELFF. In nucleotides, the CDR3 is TGCAGCGCCAGGGGACTAGCGGGAGCAAGCACCGGGGAGCTGTTTTTT. The chain links TRBV29-1 to TRBJ2-2, with 14 bases lining up with TRBD2. In germline, CDR1 is SQVTM, CDR2 ANQGSEA. V lost 7 bases, J lost 4 bases, and 8 bases stayed unmatched. The CDR3 covers 16 residues.

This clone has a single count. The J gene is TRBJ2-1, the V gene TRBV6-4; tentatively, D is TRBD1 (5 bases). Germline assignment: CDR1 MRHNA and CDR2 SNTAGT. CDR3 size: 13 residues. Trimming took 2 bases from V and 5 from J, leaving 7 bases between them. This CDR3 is CASSDGADNEQFF. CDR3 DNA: TGTGCCAGCAGTGACGGGGCAGACAATGAGCAGTTCTTC.

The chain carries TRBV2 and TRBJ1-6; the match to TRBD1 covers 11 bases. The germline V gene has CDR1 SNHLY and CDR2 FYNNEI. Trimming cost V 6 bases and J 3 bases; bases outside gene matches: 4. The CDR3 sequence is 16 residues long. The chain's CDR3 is CASRDRGLLYNSPLHF. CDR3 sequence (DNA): TGTGCCAGCAGGGACAGGGGGCTCCTCTATAATTCACCCCTCCACTTT. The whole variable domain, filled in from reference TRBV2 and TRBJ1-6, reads EPEVTQTPSHQVTQMGQEVILRCVPISNHLYFYWYRQILGQKVEFLVSFYNNEISEKSEIFDDQFSVERPDGSNFTLKIRSTKLEDSAMYFCASRDRGLLYNSPLHFGNGTRLTVT.

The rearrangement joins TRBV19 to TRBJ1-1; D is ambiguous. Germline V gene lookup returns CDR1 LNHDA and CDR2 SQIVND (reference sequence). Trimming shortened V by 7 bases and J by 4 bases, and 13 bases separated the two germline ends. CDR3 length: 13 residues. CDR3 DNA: TGTGCCAGTACCCTTCAGCGAGGCACTGAAGCTTTCTTT. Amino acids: CASTLQRGTEAFF.

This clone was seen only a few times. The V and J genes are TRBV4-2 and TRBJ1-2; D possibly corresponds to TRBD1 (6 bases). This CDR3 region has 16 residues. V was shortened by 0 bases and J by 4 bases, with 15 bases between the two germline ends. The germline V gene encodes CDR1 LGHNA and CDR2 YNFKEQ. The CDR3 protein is CASSQDYEGGGYGYTF. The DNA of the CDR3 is TGTGCCAGCAGCCAAGATTACGAGGGGGGTGGCTATGGCTACACCTTC.

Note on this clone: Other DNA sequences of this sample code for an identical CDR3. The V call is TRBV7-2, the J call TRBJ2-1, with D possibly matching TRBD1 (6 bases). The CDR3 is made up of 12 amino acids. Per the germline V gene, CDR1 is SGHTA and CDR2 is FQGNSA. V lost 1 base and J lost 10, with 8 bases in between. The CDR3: CASSLGGREQFF. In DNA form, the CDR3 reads TGTGCCAGCAGCTTAGGGGGGCGGGAGCAGTTCTTC.

CDR3 DNA: TGTGCCAGCAGCTCCCTTTGGGGTAATCAGCCCCAGCATTTT. Translation gives CASSSLWGNQPQHF. The chain employs TRBV28 and TRBJ1-5, with D unresolved. Germline V gives CDR1 MDHEN, CDR2 SYDVKM. V was pared by 6 bases and J by 4 bases, with 13 bases between. The CDR3 spans 14 residues.

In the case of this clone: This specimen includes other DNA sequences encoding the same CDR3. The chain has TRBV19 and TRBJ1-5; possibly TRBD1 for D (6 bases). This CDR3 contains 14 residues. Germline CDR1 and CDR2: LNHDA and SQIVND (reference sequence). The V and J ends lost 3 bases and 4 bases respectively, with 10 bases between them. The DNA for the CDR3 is TGTGCCAGTAGTATCCTAGGGACAAATCAGCCCCAGCATTTT. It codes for CASSILGTNQPQHF. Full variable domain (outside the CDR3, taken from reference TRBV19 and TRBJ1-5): DGGITQSPKYLFRKEGQNVTLSCEQNLNHDAMYWYRQDPGQGLRLIYYSQIVNDFQKGDIAEGYSVSREKKESFPLTVTSAQKNPTAFYLCASSILGTNQPQHFGDGTRLSIL.

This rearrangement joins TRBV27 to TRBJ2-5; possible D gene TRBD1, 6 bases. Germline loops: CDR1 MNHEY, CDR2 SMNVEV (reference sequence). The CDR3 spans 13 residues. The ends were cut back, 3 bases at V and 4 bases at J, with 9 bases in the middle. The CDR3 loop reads CASSLGRGETQYF. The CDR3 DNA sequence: TGTGCCAGCAGTTTGGGCAGGGGAGAGACCCAGTACTTC.

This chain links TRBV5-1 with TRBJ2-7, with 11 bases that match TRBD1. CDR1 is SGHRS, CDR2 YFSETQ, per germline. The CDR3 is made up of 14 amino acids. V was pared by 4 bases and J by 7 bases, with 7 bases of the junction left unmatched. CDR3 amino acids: CASSVDRGRGEQYF. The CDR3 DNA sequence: TGCGCCAGCAGCGTGGACAGGGGGCGGGGGGAGCAGTACTTC.

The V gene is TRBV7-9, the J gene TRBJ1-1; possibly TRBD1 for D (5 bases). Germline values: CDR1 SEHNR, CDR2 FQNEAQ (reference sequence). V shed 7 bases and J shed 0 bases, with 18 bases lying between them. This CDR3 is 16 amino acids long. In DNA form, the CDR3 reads TGTGCCAGCATCCCCACGACAGCGTCCTTGAACACTGAAGCTTTCTTT. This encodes CASIPTTASLNTEAFF.

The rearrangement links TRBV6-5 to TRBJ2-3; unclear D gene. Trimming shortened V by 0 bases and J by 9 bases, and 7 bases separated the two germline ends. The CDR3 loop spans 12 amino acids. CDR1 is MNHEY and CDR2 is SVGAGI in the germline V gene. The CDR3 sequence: CASSYSRQTQYF. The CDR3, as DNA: TGTGCCAGCAGTTACTCGAGACAAACGCAGTATTTT.

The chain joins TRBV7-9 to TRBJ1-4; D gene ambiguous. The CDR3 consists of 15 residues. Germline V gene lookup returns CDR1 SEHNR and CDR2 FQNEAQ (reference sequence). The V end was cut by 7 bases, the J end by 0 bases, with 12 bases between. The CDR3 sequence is CASTKDLATNEKLFF. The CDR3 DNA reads TGTGCCAGCACGAAAGACCTCGCAACTAATGAAAAACTGTTTTTT. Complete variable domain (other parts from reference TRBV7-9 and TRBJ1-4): DTGVSQNPRHKITKRGQNVTFRCDPISEHNRLYWYRQTLGQGPEFLTYFQNEAQLEKSRLLSDRFSAERPKGSFSTLEIQRTEQGDSAMYLCASTKDLATNEKLFFGSGTQLSVL.

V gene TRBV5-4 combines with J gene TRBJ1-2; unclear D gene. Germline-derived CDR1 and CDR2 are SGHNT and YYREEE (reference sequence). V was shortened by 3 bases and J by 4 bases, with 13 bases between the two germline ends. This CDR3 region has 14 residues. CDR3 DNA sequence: TGTGCCAGCAGCTCCGCCGGGGTTCTCTATGGCTACACCTTC. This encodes CASSSAGVLYGYTF.

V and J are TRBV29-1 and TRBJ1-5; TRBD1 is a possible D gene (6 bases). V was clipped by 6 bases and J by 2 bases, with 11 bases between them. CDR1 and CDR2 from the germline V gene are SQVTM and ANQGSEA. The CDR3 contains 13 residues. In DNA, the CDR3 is TGCAGCGTCCCTTGGACAGGCAATCAGCCCCAGCATTTT. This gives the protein CSVPWTGNQPQHF. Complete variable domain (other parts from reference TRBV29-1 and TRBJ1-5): SAVISQKPSRDICQRGTSLTIQCQVDSQVTMMFWYRQQPGQSLTLIATANQGSEATYESGFVIDKFPISRPNLTFSTLTVSNMSPEDSSIYLCSVPWTGNQPQHFGDGTRLSIL.